The 16 T cell receptor beta chains listed next were all sequenced from one sample in a study of T-cell memory formation after mild COVID-19. In TCRdb, the 5' RACE reads were re-called with MiXCR into one record per CDR3 protein. The data contain around 250,000 distinct CDR3 sequences, approximately 15% of them seen just once; the ten biggest clones take up roughly a fifth. The specimen was PBMCs or a T cell subset sorted from them (not recorded which). The source of these receptors is a man younger than 35 who had mild COVID-19 (a few samples of this study predate the infection). Cell type and time point are not known.

This clonotype was found a few times. The V gene is TRBV20-1, the J gene TRBJ2-1; D may be TRBD1 or TRBD2 (5 bases each). The length of the CDR3 is 12 residues. V lost 5 bases to trimming and J lost 11 bases, with 16 bases between them. CDR1 is DFQATT and CDR2 is SNEGSKA in the germline V gene (reference sequence). The DNA of the CDR3 is TGCAGTGCTCGCCGGGACGTAAATAAGCAGTTCTTC. Its translation: CSARRDVNKQFF.

The chain uses TRBV7-2 and TRBJ2-2; 8 bases are a match to TRBD2. CDR1 is SGHTA and CDR2 is FQGNSA in the germline V gene. The CDR3 totals 15 residues. Trimming took 5 bases from V and 6 from J; bases not matched to a gene: 8. CDR3 protein: CASSLRGGRAGELFF. CDR3 in DNA: TGTGCCAGCAGCCTACGGGGGGGCCGGGCCGGGGAGCTGTTTTTT.

This clonotype has ten or more counts. The chain employs TRBV5-5 and TRBJ1-1; possible D gene TRBD1, 5 bases. The CDR3 totals 15 residues. The germline V gene encodes CDR1 SGHKS and CDR2 YYEKEE (reference sequence). The germline V and J ends were trimmed by 3 bases and 4 bases, with 16 bases remaining between them. The CDR3 sequence: CASSSGPPGGTEAFF. The CDR3 nucleotides read TGTGCCAGCAGCTCGGGACCCCCGGGGGGCACTGAAGCTTTCTTT.

The rearrangement uses TRBV29-1 and TRBJ2-1, with 7 bases fitting TRBD2. Unmatched junction bases numbered 10, after V lost 6 bases and J lost 2 bases. Germline values: CDR1 SQVTM, CDR2 ANQGSEA. The CDR3 has 15 amino acids. The CDR3 DNA follows: TGCAGCGTAGAACCCGGGGAGGGCACCTACAATGAGCAGTTCTTC. Its protein product is CSVEPGEGTYNEQFF.

This clonotype showed up just a few times. This chain uses TRBV12-3 or TRBV12-4 with TRBJ2-5; TRBD1 matches at 9 bases. CDR3 length: 13 residues. J gave up 4 bases and V 7 bases, and 4 bases lay outside the gene matches. For the CDR3, the DNA is TGTGCCAGCAACAGGGGGCGCGGAGAGACCCAGTACTTC. It translates to CASNRGRGETQYF.

The chain employs TRBV27 and TRBJ1-4; possible D gene TRBD1, 6 bases. Germline V CDR1 and CDR2: MNHEY, SMNVEV (reference sequence). The CDR3 runs 18 residues. The ends were cut back, 1 base at V and 2 bases at J, with 17 bases in the middle. The CDR3 DNA follows: TGTGCCAGCAGTTTATTTTTCACAGGGAGACAGACTAATGAAAAACTGTTTTTT. Amino acid sequence: CASSLFFTGRQTNEKLFF.

This chain connects TRBV27 to TRBJ1-2; 10 bases map to TRBD1. Germline-derived CDR1 and CDR2 are MNHEY and SMNVEV (reference sequence). V lost 6 bases and J lost 8; bases outside the gene matches: 12. The CDR3 is 15 amino acids. The CDR3 DNA reads TGTGCCAGCAGGATTTTCGGGGACAGGGGATACGGCTACACCTTC. Translating it yields CASRIFGDRGYGYTF.

V and J are TRBV7-2 and TRBJ2-6; the D is unclear. V was pared by 5 bases and J by 0 bases, with 8 bases between. Germline-derived CDR1 and CDR2 are SGHTA and FQGNSA. The CDR3 runs to 15 residues. In DNA, the CDR3 is TGTGCCAGCAGCACTGACCGCTCTGGGGCCAACGTCCTGACTTTC. Translated: CASSTDRSGANVLTF.

The CDR3 bases are TGTGCCAGCAGCTTATGGGCGGGGAACACTGAAGCTTTCTTT. Its protein product is CASSLWAGNTEAFF. This chain uses TRBV7-2 with TRBJ1-1; D gene uncertain. The germline V gene encodes CDR1 SGHTA and CDR2 FQGNSA. V lost 2 bases and J lost 1, with 8 bases in between. This CDR3 has 14 amino acids.

In this sample, this clonotype turned up many times. The J gene is TRBJ2-6, the V gene TRBV5-1; tentative D call: TRBD1 (6 bases). CDR1 is SGHRS and CDR2 is YFSETQ in the germline V gene. V lost 0 bases and J lost 2, with 9 bases in between. CDR3 length equals 16 residues. CDR3 nucleotide sequence: TGCGCCAGCAGCTTGGCCCAGGGGACTGGGGCCAACGTCCTGACTTTC. Amino acids: CASSLAQGTGANVLTF.

This clonotype has just a few counts. V and J are TRBV6-5 and TRBJ2-3; D may match TRBD1 or TRBD2 (5 bases each). The CDR3 has 17 amino acids. The germline V gene has CDR1 MNHEY and CDR2 SVGAGI. V dropped 5 bases and J dropped 1 base, with 19 bases sitting between them. DNA of the CDR3: TGTGCCAGCAGTGCAGACGACGTGGGACGTGGCACAGATACGCAGTATTTT. The encoded protein is CASSADDVGRGTDTQYF.

The V gene is TRBV4-3, the J gene TRBJ2-2; D call uncertain. The CDR3 is made up of 13 amino acids. Trimming shortened V by 0 bases and J by 4 bases, and 3 bases separated the two germline ends. From germline, CDR1 is LGHNA and CDR2 YSLEER. The CDR3 DNA reads as TGCGCCAGCAGCCAAGAGATCACCGGGGAGCTGTTTTTT. This gives the protein CASSQEITGELFF.

The V call is TRBV15, the J call TRBJ2-1; D gene unclear. Germline V lookup: CDR1 LNHNV, CDR2 YYDKDF (reference sequence). V was pared by 0 bases and J by 8 bases, with 8 bases between. This CDR3 contains 13 residues. The CDR3 nucleotides are TGTGCCACCAGCAGAGATCTAGTCGATGAGCAGTTCTTC. Encoded protein: CATSRDLVDEQFF. The full variable domain, in which reference TRBV15 and TRBJ2-1 provide the parts outside the CDR3, is DAMVIQNPRYQVTQFGKPVTLSCSQTLNHNVMYWYQQKSSQAPKLLFHYYDKDFNNEADTPDNFQSRRPNTSFCFLDIRSPGLGDTAMYLCATSRDLVDEQFFGPGTRLTVL.

This clonotype has a count of ten or more. This chain uses TRBV5-8 with TRBJ1-1; D not certain. V was clipped by 1 base and J by 1 base, with 5 bases between them. Looked up from germline, CDR1 is SGHTS and CDR2 is YDEGEE. The CDR3 contains 13 residues. CDR3 coding DNA: TGTGCCAGCAGCTTGTTGGAGAACACTGAAGCTTTCTTT. Protein product: CASSLLENTEAFF.

The V gene is TRBV5-1, the J gene TRBJ2-2; the D is unclear. Germline assignment: CDR1 SGHRS and CDR2 YFSETQ. This CDR3 spans 12 amino acids. V was pared by 4 bases and J by 7 bases, with 8 bases between. The CDR3 DNA follows: TGCGCCAGCAGCCCCCCGGGCGGGGAGCTGTTTTTT. As protein: CASSPPGGELFF.

This clonotype occurred many times. This chain links TRBV6-5 with TRBJ1-5; D is unresolved. Trimming took off 5 bases at V and 3 bases at J, with 11 bases between the two ends. Germline lookup yields CDR1 MNHEY and CDR2 SVGAGI. CDR3 length: 14 amino acids. CDR3 loop: CASSPRGLNQPQHF. CDR3 nucleotides: TGTGCCAGCAGTCCCCGGGGTCTCAATCAGCCCCAGCATTTT.